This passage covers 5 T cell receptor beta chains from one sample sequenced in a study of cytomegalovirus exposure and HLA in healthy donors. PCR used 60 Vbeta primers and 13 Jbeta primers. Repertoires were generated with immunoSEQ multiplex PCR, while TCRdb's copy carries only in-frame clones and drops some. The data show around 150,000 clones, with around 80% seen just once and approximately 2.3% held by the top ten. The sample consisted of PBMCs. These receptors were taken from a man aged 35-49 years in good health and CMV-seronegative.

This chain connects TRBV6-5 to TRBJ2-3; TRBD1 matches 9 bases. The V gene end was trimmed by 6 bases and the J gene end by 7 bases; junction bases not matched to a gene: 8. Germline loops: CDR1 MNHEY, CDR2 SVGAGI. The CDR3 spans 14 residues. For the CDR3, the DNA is TGTGCCAGCAGGCCCGGGACAGGGCTATATACGCAGTATTTT. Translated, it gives CASRPGTGLYTQYF.

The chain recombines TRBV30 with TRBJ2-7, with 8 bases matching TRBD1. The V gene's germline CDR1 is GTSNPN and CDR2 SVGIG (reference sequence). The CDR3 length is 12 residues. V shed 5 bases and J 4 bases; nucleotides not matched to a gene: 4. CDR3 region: CAWDRGGYEQYF. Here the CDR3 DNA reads TGTGCCTGGGACAGGGGTGGGTACGAGCAGTACTTC.

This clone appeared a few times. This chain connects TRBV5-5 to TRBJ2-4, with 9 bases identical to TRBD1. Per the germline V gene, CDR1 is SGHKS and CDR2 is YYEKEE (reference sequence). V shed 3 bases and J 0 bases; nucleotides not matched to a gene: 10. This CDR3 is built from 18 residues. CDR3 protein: CASSSLFRDRVAKNIQYF. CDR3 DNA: TGTGCCAGCAGCTCGCTGTTCCGGGACAGGGTAGCCAAAAACATTCAGTACTTC.

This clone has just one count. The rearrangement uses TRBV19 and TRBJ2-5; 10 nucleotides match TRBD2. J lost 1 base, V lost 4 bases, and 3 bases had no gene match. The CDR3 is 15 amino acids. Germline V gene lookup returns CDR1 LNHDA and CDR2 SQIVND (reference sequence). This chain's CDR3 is CASSTRTSGQETQYF. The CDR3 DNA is TGTGCCAGTAGTACCAGGACTAGCGGCCAAGAGACCCAGTACTTC.

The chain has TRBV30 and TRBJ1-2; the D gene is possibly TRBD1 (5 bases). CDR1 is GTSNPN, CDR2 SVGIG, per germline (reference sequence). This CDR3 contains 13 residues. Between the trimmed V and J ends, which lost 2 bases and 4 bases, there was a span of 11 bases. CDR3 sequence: CAWSLSGSYGYTF. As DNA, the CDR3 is TGTGCCTGGAGTCTCTCAGGGTCCTATGGCTACACCTTC.